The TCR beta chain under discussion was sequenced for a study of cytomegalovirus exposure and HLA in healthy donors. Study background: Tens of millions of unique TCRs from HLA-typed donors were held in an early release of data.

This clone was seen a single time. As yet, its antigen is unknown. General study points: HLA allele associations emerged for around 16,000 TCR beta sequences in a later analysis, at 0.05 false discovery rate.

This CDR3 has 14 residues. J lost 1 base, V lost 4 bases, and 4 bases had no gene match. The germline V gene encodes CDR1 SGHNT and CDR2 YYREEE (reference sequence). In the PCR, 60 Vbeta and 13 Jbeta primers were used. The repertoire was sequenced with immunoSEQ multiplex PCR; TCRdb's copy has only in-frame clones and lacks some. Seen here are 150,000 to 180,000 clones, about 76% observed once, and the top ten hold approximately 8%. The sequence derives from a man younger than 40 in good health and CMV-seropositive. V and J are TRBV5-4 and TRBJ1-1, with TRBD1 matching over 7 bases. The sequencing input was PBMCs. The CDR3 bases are TGTGCCAGCAGCCCTGGGACAGAGAACACTGAAGCTTTCTTT. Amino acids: CASSPGTENTEAFF.